This T cell receptor (beta chain) was sequenced during a study of response to subunit inactivated influenza vaccine. Study observations and caveats: Every seasonal influenza vaccination brings in few new T cells, the authors suggested.

TCRdb re-derived calls from the RT-PCR reads in MiXCR, one entry per CDR3 protein. The table has about 780,000 distinct CDR3 sequences, around 18% seen once. This clonotype has only a few counts. Its antigen is as yet unknown. The CDR3 totals 15 residues. Germline V CDR1 and CDR2: LGHNA, YSLEER. Trimming cost V 0 bases and J 2 bases, with 10 bases left between them. The sample consisted of PBMCs from blood, taken 5 to 6 days after vaccination. The source is a man between 45 and 60 years old who received an inactivated influenza vaccine. The gene calls are TRBV4-3 and TRBJ2-5, with no clear D. DNA for the CDR3: TGCGCCAGCAGCCAAGATAAGGGTGCGCAAGAGACCCAGTACTTC. This translates into CASSQDKGAQETQYF.